This T cell receptor beta chain was profiled in a study of shared clonotypes between healthy human individuals (dated by TCRdb to 2019 to 2021). As for the study more broadly: The cohort comprised a couple of women and a few men aged 18 to 49 years. Each donor's leukapheresis produced roughly between roughly 0.85 and 9 billion PBMCs. For each donor, CD4 naive and CD4 memory were each run on three plates, CD8 naive on two plates, and CD8 memory on one plate. The study deeply sequenced blood TCR repertoires of roughly five healthy adults to estimate repertoire size and the extent of clonotype sharing between individuals. To increase sequencing depth and limit assay-specific biases, TCR repertoire library preparation and sequencing were carried out by different laboratories using diverse techniques. Points the paper makes about the study in general: The genetic and exposure-history diversity represented was limited by the small number of donors. Even with the large sequencing depth, rarefaction of the sorted-subset datasets indicated that sequencing was incomplete. Compared with non-shared clonotypes, clonotypes shared by all four sorted-subset donors had higher generation probabilities. Estimated clonotype richness was generally larger for naive than for memory subsets. About 5% of naive CD4, 3.5% of naive CD8, 2% to 2.5% of memory CD4, and approximately 0.39% of memory CD8 clonotypes were shared across several donors. Sampling was restricted to blood, and TCR repertoires in tissues likely differ from the TCR repertoires found in blood. Based on pairwise subsampling, the degree of clonotype sharing among donors was expected to be affected by sequencing depth.

CD8 naive samples were CD45RO-negative cells positively selected for CCR7, giving a CD45RA+CCR7+ population that excluded TemRA cells. The donors were healthy, HIV-negative adults who had no recently reported acute infections or vaccinations. Only Caucasian adults living in Nashville, Tennessee, USA were represented among the donors. Blood was obtained by leukapheresis, after which PBMCs were separated by Ficoll-Histopaque density gradient centrifugation and cryopreserved in liquid nitrogen vapor phase. Purity and quantity of every magnetically sorted T cell population were checked by analytical flow cytometry. Genomic DNA was isolated from each sorted fraction and quantified by UV absorbance on a Nanodrop 2000c. Using the deep immunoSEQ assay, multiplex PCR amplified TCR CDR3 regions from genomic DNA. Genomic DNA extracted from each cell subset was distributed evenly over all wells of several immunoSEQ 96-well plates, and each plate served as one replicate. For sorted subsets, about 200 ng genomic DNA, equal to tens of thousands of T cell genomes, was loaded into each replicate PCR. The purified libraries were quantified using a Qubit 3.0 fluorometer, sized with a Bioanalyzer 2100, and then quantified again using the KAPA Library Quantification kit. Each immunoSEQ 96-well plate was sequenced on its own single-read 150-cycle Illumina NextSeq 550 flow cell. As for the original processing: Because the immunoSEQ output included only junctional sequences and no quality scores, the filtering could not be the same as the filtering used for full-length reads. Sequences were annotated with PyIR, a Python wrapper for IgBLAST v1.9, using IMGT germline references to assign V/J genes and CDR3. Any read was removed if the V/J assignment was weak (E-value above 1e-6), the CDR3 was missing, or the read contained stop codons, out-of-frame junctions, or ambiguous translated residues. V3J clonotypes were defined as sequences sharing the same inferred V gene, J gene, and CDR3 amino acid sequence. To compute the percentage overlap between repertoires, the number of shared unique clonotypes was divided by the size of the smaller repertoire. Repertoire richness was assessed with RTK rarefaction, the Chao1 estimator, and Recon v2.1 estimates of unobserved clonotypes. Generation probabilities for all TCRbeta clonotypes obtained by the gDNA method from a handful of donors were computed using OLGA. TCRdb mirrors the immuneACCESS table, restricted to in-frame sequences. Some clones are absent from its copies; in checked studies, under half trace to an unresolved V gene, and the reason for the others is unknown. That table supplies the V and J calls and clone size; D and trimming were determined from the DNA. The sample yields about 2.1 million clones; about 92% were counted once. The ten top clones hold under 2% of the sample.

Reading the germline V gene (reference sequence) gives CDR1 MNHEY and CDR2 SMNVEV. The junction carries 15 bases between V and J, which are trimmed by 4 bases and 5 bases respectively. The CDR3 spans 14 residues, from the cysteine through the phenylalanine. Here the CDR3 DNA is all that survives: 42 bases in frame from base 1. This clone was seen once. Its antigen has not been determined. Per-nucleotide qualities are absent, and no much larger clonotype sits a single base away. This sequence uses TRBV27 and TRBJ2-7; the D segment could be TRBD2, given 6 matching bases. The material sequenced was naive CD8+ T cells from PBMCs. The intended sense of this specimen's cell subset or site label: CD45RA+CCR7+. This TCR derives from a man younger than 35 in good health. Some clones in this sample may be carry-over from other donors' samples. The sequenced DNA: TGTGCCAGCAGTTCGGCAGCGGGTACCCACGAGCAGTACTTC. Translated, it gives CASSSAAGTHEQYF.